These 3 T cell receptor beta chains came from one sample sequenced in a study of T cells in Graves' hyperthyroidism and ophthalmopathy. Regions amplified from RNA transcripts were the TCR beta CDR3 regions. TCR CDR3 regions were first amplified by RT-PCR with HTBI primers. TCRdb processed the multiplex PCR reads anew with MiXCR; each CDR3 protein has one entry. The sample shows hundreds of thousands of distinct CDR3 sequences, less than 15% of them seen only once. The specimen sequenced was blood. These receptors were taken from a woman between 18 and 30 years old with Graves' hyperthyroidism.

This clonotype was recorded a few times. The chain uses TRBV28 and TRBJ2-7, with 7 bases lining up with TRBD2. The CDR3 is made up of 16 amino acids. Looked up from germline, CDR1 is MDHEN and CDR2 is SYDVKM. The trim removed 4 bases at V and 2 bases at J, leaving 11 bases unmatched. Written as DNA, the CDR3 is TGTGCCAGCAGTTCTCTATACCGGGACTACCCCTACGAGCAGTACTTC. Translated, it gives CASSSLYRDYPYEQYF.

This rearrangement joins TRBV20-1 to TRBJ1-1, with 7 bases fitting TRBD1. V dropped 5 bases and J dropped 0; count of bases not matched to a gene: 3. CDR1 and CDR2 from the germline V gene are DFQATT and SNEGSKA (reference sequence). The CDR3 contains 13 residues. The CDR3: CSAYRGMNTEAFF. DNA of the CDR3: TGCAGTGCTTACAGGGGAATGAACACTGAAGCTTTCTTT.

This clonotype was observed many times. The chain combines TRBV9 with TRBJ2-1; D is possibly TRBD2 (6 bases). The CDR3 extends over 15 amino acids. V was cut by 2 bases and J by 9 bases, with 18 bases left in between. Per germline, CDR1 SGDLS and CDR2 YYNGEE. The CDR3 protein is CASSVSGDHASEQFF. In DNA, the CDR3 is TGTGCCAGCAGCGTTTCGGGGGACCACGCTAGTGAGCAGTTCTTC.